This TCR beta chain emerged from a study of cytomegalovirus exposure and HLA in healthy donors. 60 Vbeta and 13 Jbeta primers were used in PCR. Clones were sequenced by immunoSEQ multiplex PCR, and TCRdb holds only the in-frame ones, with some missing. This sample has approximately 250,000 clones, with 70% to 90% found just once. Study-level results: Roughly uniform depth of sequencing across donors was assumed in presence/absence analyses. Most TCRs appeared rarely, but some public TCRs recurred in many donors. Overall, about 160 TCR beta chains were annotated as cytomegalovirus-associated.

The length of the CDR3 is 17 residues. Germline CDR1 SGHAT, CDR2 FQNNGV. V lost 1 base and J lost 2; bases outside the gene matches: 1. Note on this clone: Antigen specificity is unknown.

V is TRBV11-2 and J is TRBJ2-3, with 15 bases lining up with TRBD2. Sequencing used PBMCs. This receptor was taken from a girl aged 2 to 9 in good health and CMV-seronegative. CDR3 region: CASSLGTSGGVTDTQYF. CDR3 nucleotide sequence: TGTGCCAGCAGCTTAGGGACTAGCGGGGGGGTCACAGATACGCAGTATTTT.